This paragraph covers one TCR beta chain sequence. Per germline, CDR1 SEHNR and CDR2 FQNEAQ (reference sequence). Deletions cut 5 bases from V and 9 bases from J, with 10 bases between. This CDR3 region has 11 residues. The sample belongs to a study of technical replicates of blood from several donors. Clones were sequenced by immunoSEQ multiplex PCR, and TCRdb holds only the in-frame ones, with some missing. The sample contains over 65,000 clones, 94% of which appear only once. This chain uses TRBV7-9 with TRBJ1-1; perhaps TRBD1 as D (5 bases). The TCR sequence derives from a human donor in good health. Sequencing was carried out using T cells isolated from PBMCs. The CDR3 DNA reads as TGTGCCAGCAGCGCGGGACCCCAAGCTTTCTTT. Residues: CASSAGPQAFF. The complete variable domain, with remaining parts taken from reference TRBV7-9 and TRBJ1-1, reads DTGVSQNPRHKITKRGQNVTFRCDPISEHNRLYWYRQTLGQGPEFLTYFQNEAQLEKSRLLSDRFSAERPKGSFSTLEIQRTEQGDSAMYLCASSAGPQAFFGQGTRLTVV.